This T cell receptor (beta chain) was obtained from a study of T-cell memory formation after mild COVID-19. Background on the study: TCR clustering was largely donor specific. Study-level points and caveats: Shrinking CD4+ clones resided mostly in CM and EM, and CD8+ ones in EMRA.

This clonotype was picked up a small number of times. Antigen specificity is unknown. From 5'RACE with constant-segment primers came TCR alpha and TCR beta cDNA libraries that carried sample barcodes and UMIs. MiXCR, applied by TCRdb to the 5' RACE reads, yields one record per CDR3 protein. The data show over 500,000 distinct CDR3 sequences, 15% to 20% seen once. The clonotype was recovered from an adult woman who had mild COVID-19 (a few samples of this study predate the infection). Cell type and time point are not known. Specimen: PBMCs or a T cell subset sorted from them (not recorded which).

The CDR3 sequence is CSAFSGGAGETQYF. The DNA of the CDR3 is TGCAGTGCTTTTAGCGGGGGGGCCGGCGAGACCCAGTACTTC. This chain uses TRBV20-1 with TRBJ2-5, with 11 bases lining up with TRBD2. CDR3 length equals 14 residues. In germline, CDR1 is DFQATT, CDR2 SNEGSKA (reference sequence). With 5 bases clipped from V and 5 bases from J, the junction kept 7 bases outside the gene matches.